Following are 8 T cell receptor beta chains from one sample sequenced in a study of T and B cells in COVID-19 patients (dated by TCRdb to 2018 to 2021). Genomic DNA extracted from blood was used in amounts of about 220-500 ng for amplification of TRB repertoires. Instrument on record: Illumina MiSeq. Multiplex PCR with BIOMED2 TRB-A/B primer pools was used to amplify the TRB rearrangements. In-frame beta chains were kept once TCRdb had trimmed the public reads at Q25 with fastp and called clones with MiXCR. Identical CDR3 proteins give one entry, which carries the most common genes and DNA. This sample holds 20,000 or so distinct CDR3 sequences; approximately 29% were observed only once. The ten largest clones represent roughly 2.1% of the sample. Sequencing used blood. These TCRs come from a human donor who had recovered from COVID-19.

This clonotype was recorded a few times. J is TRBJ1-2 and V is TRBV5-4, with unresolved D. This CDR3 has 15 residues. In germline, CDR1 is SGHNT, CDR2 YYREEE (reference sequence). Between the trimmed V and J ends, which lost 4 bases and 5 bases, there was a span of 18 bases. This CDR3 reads CASSLQVGVGYGYTF. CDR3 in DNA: TGTGCCAGCAGCCTCCAGGTTGGCGTCGGGTATGGCTACACCTTC.

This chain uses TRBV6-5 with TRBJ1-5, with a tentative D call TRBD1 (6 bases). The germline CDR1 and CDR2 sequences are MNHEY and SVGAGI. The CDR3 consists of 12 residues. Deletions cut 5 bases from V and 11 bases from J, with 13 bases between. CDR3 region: CASSRDRRTQHF. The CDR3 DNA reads TGTGCCAGCAGTCGAGACAGGAGAACCCAGCATTTT.

The CDR3 spells CASRTDANTGELFF. CDR3 in DNA: TGTGCCAGTCGGACGGACGCGAACACCGGGGAGCTGTTTTTT. The rearrangement uses TRBV2 and TRBJ2-2; D uncertain. V shed 9 bases and J shed 0 bases, with 11 bases lying between them. This CDR3 spans 14 amino acids. Per the germline V gene, CDR1 is SNHLY and CDR2 is FYNNEI.

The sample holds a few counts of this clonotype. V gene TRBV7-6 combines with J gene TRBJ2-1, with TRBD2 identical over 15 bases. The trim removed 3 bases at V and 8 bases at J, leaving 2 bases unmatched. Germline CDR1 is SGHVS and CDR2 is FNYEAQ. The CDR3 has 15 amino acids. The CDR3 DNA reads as TGTGCCAGCAGCTTCGGACTAGCGGGGGGGCATGAGCAGTTCTTC. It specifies CASSFGLAGGHEQFF. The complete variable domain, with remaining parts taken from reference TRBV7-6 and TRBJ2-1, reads GAGVSQSPRYKVTKRGQDVALRCDPISGHVSLYWYRQALGQGPEFLTYFNYEAQQDKSGLPNDRFSAERPEGSISTLTIQRTEQRDSAMYRCASSFGLAGGHEQFFGPGTRLTVL.

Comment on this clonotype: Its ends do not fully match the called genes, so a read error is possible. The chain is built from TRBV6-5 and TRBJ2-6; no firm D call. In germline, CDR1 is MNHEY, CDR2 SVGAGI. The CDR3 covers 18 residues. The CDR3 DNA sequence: TGTGCCATCAGTGAGTCGTTAACGGTATACTCTGGGGCCAACGTCCTGACTTTC. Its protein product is CAISESLTVYSGANVLTF.

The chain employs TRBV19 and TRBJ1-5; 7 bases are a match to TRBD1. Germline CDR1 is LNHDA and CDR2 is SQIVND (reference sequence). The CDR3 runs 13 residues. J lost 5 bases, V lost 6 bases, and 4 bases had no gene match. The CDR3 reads CASSRGRDQPQHF. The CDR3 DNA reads TGTGCCAGTAGCAGGGGGAGAGATCAGCCCCAGCATTTT. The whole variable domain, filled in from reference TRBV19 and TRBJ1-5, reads DGGITQSPKYLFRKEGQNVTLSCEQNLNHDAMYWYRQDPGQGLRLIYYSQIVNDFQKGDIAEGYSVSREKKESFPLTVTSAQKNPTAFYLCASSRGRDQPQHFGDGTRLSIL.

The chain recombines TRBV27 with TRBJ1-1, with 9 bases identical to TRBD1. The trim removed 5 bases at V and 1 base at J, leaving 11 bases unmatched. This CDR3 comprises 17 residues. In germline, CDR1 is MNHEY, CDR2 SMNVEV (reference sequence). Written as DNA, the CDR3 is TGTGCCAGCAGTCCAAAATCTGGACAGGGGCGGAACACTGAAGCTTTCTTT. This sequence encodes CASSPKSGQGRNTEAFF.

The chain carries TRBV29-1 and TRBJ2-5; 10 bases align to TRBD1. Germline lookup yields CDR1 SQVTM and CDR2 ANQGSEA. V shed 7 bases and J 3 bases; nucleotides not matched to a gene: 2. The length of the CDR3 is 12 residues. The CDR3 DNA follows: TGCAGCGCCGGACAGGGGGAAGAGACCCAGTACTTC. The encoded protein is CSAGQGEETQYF.